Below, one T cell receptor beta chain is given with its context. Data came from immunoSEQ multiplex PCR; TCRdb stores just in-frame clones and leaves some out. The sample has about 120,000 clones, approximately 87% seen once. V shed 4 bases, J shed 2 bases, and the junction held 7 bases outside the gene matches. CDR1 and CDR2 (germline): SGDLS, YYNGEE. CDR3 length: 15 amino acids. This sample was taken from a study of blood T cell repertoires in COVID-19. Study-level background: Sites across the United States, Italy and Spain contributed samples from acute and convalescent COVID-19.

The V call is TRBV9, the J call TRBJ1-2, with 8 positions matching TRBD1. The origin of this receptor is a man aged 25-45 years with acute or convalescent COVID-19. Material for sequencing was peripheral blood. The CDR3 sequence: CASSLGQELNYGYTF. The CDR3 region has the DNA TGTGCCAGCAGCCTGGGACAGGAGCTAAACTATGGCTACACCTTC.